These 13 T cell receptor beta chains share one sample of origin, sequenced in a study of T-cell memory formation after mild COVID-19. TCRdb called the 5' RACE reads again in MiXCR, with one record for every CDR3 protein. The sample holds some 190,000 distinct CDR3 sequences; 16% are singletons and the top ten take 2% to 2.5%. Sequenced input: PBMCs or a T cell subset sorted from them (not recorded which). These receptors came from an adult woman who had mild COVID-19 (a few samples of this study predate the infection). Cell type and time point are not known.

There are a few counts of this clonotype. The rearrangement links TRBV7-9 to TRBJ1-3; TRBD1 might be the D (6 bases). The CDR3 spans 17 residues. Germline V gene data show CDR1 as SEHNR and CDR2 as FQNEAQ (reference sequence). The V end lost 4 bases, the J end lost 0 bases, and 16 bases lay between the germline ends. The CDR3 is CASSSLTGGPSGNTIYF. The DNA for the CDR3 is TGTGCCAGCAGCTCACTGACCGGGGGCCCCTCTGGAAACACCATATATTTT.

This clonotype showed up many times. The chain couples TRBV6-5 to TRBJ2-1; a weak D match, TRBD2 (5 bases). The length of the CDR3 is 15 residues. CDR1 MNHEY and CDR2 SVGAGI come from the germline V gene. V lost 5 bases to trimming and J lost 12 bases, with 23 bases between them. In DNA form, the CDR3 reads TGTGCCAGCAGTCGTATCGAGGGAACTCTCCTAGGGCAGTTCTTC. The encoded protein is CASSRIEGTLLGQFF.

This clonotype has just a few counts. The rearrangement joins TRBV29-1 to TRBJ2-3; D uncertain. The CDR3 totals 13 residues. Trimming cost V 4 bases and J 1 base, with 9 bases left between them. The germline V gene has CDR1 SQVTM and CDR2 ANQGSEA. The CDR3 DNA is TGCAGCGTTGCGTCCCAGGGCACAGATACGCAGTATTTT. It encodes CSVASQGTDTQYF.

This clonotype was detected only a few times. The J gene is TRBJ2-5, the V gene TRBV7-9, with D unresolved. This CDR3 has 14 amino acids. Looked up from germline, CDR1 is SEHNR and CDR2 is FQNEAQ (reference sequence). V was cut by 5 bases and J by 2 bases, with 12 bases left in between. The DNA of the CDR3 is TGTGCCAGCAGCCAGCTGGGGAAACAAGAGACCCAGTACTTC. Protein product: CASSQLGKQETQYF.

V usage is TRBV29-1 and J usage is TRBJ1-1, with D maybe TRBD1 (6 bases). The ends were cut back, 6 bases at V and 4 bases at J, with 21 bases in the middle. CDR1 SQVTM and CDR2 ANQGSEA come from the germline V gene. There are 15 residues in the CDR3. The CDR3 nucleotides are TGCAGCGTCGTTGACCTCAACAGGGAGAGCACTGAAGCTTTCTTT. It is translated as CSVVDLNRESTEAFF.

This clonotype was seen only a few times. This chain uses TRBV5-1 with TRBJ2-1, with 7 bases identical to TRBD2. This CDR3 region has 15 residues. The junction had 6 bases not matched to a gene; V was cut back by 4 bases and J by 2 bases. Germline loops: CDR1 SGHRS, CDR2 YFSETQ. The CDR3 DNA reads as TGCGCCAGCAGCCCCAGCGGGAATCCCTACAATGAGCAGTTCTTC. This gives the protein CASSPSGNPYNEQFF.

This clonotype was recorded at least ten times. This sequence joins TRBV5-1 and TRBJ2-5; D might be TRBD2 (6 bases). Germline V gene lookup returns CDR1 SGHRS and CDR2 YFSETQ. This CDR3 comprises 17 residues. Trimming cost V 4 bases and J 1 base, with 20 bases left between them. The DNA for the CDR3 is TGCGCCAGCAGCCCCCCCCGCGCGGGGTTTAGCCAAGAGACCCAGTACTTC. Translated: CASSPPRAGFSQETQYF.

This chain joins TRBV30 and TRBJ2-3; TRBD2 agrees at 8 bases. There are 17 residues in the CDR3. Germline assignment: CDR1 GTSNPN and CDR2 SVGIG (reference sequence). Trimming took 2 bases from V and 1 from J; bases not matched to a gene: 11. CDR3 residues: CAWSFMRTSQRTDTQYF. CDR3 in DNA: TGTGCCTGGAGTTTTATGCGGACTAGCCAACGCACAGATACGCAGTATTTT.

This chain uses TRBV12-3 or TRBV12-4 with TRBJ1-4; no clear D. V was pared by 8 bases and J by 3 bases, with 7 bases between. This CDR3 comprises 12 residues. CDR3 bases: TGTGCCAGCGGAGGAGCTAATGAAAAACTGTTTTTT. Amino acids: CASGGANEKLFF.

This clonotype has a handful of counts. V and J are TRBV4-2 and TRBJ2-1; unclear D gene. V was trimmed by 1 base and J by 10 bases, leaving 8 bases between them. The CDR3 extends over 12 amino acids. Germline CDR1 and CDR2: LGHNA and YNFKEQ. DNA for the CDR3: TGTGCCAGCAGCCAAGTCGTCGGGGAGCAGTTCTTC. As protein: CASSQVVGEQFF.

This clonotype showed up many times. The genes are TRBV5-1 and TRBJ2-5, with 7 positions matching TRBD1. After removal of 4 bases from V and 3 bases from J, the junction contained 3 bases not matched to a gene. CDR3 size: 13 residues. Per germline, CDR1 SGHRS and CDR2 YFSETQ. CDR3 nucleotides: TGCGCCAGCAGCCCGGGACAGAAAGAGACCCAGTACTTC. Residues: CASSPGQKETQYF. The entire variable domain, with the rest obtained from reference TRBV5-1 and TRBJ2-5, is as follows: KAGVTQTPRYLIKTRGQQVTLSCSPISGHRSVSWYQQTPGQGLQFLFEYFSETQRNKGNFPGRFSGRQFSNSRSEMNVSTLELGDSALYLCASSPGQKETQYFGPGTRLLVL.

The V call is TRBV5-1, the J call TRBJ2-2; the match to TRBD1 covers 10 bases. Germline V gene data show CDR1 as SGHRS and CDR2 as YFSETQ. V trimming: 7 bases; J trimming: 3 bases; junction bases outside the gene matches: 3. The CDR3 is 14 amino acids. The CDR3 region is CASSGTGDTGELFF. The CDR3 nucleotides are TGCGCCAGCTCCGGGACAGGGGACACCGGGGAGCTGTTTTTT. Looking up the rest from reference TRBV5-1 and TRBJ2-2 gives the full variable domain: KAGVTQTPRYLIKTRGQQVTLSCSPISGHRSVSWYQQTPGQGLQFLFEYFSETQRNKGNFPGRFSGRQFSNSRSEMNVSTLELGDSALYLCASSGTGDTGELFFGEGSRLTVL.

This sequence joins TRBV12-3 or TRBV12-4 and TRBJ1-5, with a weak D call TRBD1 (5 bases). The CDR3 length is 14 residues. Trimming pared 4 bases from V and 6 bases from J, leaving 13 bases between. The CDR3 loop reads CASSSETGRQPQHF. In DNA form, the CDR3 reads TGTGCCAGCAGTTCGGAAACAGGACGTCAGCCCCAGCATTTT.